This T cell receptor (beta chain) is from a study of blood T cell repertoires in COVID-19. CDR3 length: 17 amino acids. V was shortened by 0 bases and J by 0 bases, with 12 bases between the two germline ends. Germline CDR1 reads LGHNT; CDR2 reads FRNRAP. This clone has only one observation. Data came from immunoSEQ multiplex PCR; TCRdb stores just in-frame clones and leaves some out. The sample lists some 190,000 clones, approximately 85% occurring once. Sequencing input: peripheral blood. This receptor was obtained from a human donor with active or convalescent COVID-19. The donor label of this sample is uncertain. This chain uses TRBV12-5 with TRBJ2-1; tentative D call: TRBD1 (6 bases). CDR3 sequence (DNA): TGTGCTAGTGGTTTGGTACGAGACAGGAGCTCCTACAATGAGCAGTTCTTC. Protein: CASGLVRDRSSYNEQFF.